This paragraph reports one T cell receptor beta chain. The CDR3 spans 16 residues. Germline V gene lookup returns CDR1 SNHLY and CDR2 FYNNEI. This entry belongs to a study of blood T cells in healthy people across ages. PCR was performed a second time for roughly 7 to 12 cycles using a sample-barcoded 5' primer and a J-beta primer mix. TCRdb reprocessed the 5' RACE reads via MiXCR and lists one record per CDR3 protein. The sample lists over a million distinct CDR3 sequences, 35% to 50% occurring once. J is TRBJ2-4 and V is TRBV2; 11 nucleotides agree with TRBD2. Gene TRBJ2-7 matches the end of the DNA better, so the J call may be wrong. Sequencing was performed on blood. The sequence was collected from a woman aged 60-75 years in good health. CDR3 sequence reads: CASADIGTSGYFEQYF. The CDR3, as DNA: TGTGCCAGCGCAGACATAGGGACTAGCGGTTATTTCGAGCAGTACTTC.